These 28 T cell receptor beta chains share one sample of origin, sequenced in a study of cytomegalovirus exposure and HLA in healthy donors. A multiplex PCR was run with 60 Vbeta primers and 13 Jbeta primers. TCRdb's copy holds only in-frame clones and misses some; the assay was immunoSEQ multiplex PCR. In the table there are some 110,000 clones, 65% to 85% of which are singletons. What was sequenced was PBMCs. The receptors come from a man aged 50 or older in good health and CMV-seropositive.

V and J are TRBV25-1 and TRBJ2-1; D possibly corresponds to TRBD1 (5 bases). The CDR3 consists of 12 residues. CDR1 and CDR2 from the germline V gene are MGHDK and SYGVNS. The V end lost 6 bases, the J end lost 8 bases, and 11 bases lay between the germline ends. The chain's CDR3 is CASSPQGYEQFF. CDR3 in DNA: TGTGCCAGCAGCCCCCAGGGATATGAGCAGTTCTTC.

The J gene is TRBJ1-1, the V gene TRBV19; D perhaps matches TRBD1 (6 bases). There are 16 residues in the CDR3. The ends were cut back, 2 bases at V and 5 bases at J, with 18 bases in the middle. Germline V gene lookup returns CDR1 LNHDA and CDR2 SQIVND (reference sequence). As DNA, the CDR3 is TGTGCCAGTAGTATAAGGGCAGGGGCCGGGAAAACTGAAGCTTTCTTT. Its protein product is CASSIRAGAGKTEAFF.

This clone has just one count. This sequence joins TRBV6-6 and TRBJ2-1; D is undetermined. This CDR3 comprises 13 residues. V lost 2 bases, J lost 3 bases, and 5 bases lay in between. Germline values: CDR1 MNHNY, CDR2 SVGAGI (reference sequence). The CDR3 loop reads CASSYEDYNEQFF. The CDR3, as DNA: TGTGCCAGCAGTTACGAGGACTACAATGAGCAGTTCTTC.

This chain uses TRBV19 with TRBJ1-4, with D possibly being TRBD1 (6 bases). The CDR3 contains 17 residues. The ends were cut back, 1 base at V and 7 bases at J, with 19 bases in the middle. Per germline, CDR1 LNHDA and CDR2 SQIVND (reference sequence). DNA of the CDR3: TGTGCCAGTAGTATAGTAGGGTCGGGGGGGCCACCTGAAAAACTGTTTTTT. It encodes CASSIVGSGGPPEKLFF. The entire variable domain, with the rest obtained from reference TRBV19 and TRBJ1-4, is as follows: DGGITQSPKYLFRKEGQNVTLSCEQNLNHDAMYWYRQDPGQGLRLIYYSQIVNDFQKGDIAEGYSVSREKKESFPLTVTSAQKNPTAFYLCASSIVGSGGPPEKLFFGSGTQLSVL.

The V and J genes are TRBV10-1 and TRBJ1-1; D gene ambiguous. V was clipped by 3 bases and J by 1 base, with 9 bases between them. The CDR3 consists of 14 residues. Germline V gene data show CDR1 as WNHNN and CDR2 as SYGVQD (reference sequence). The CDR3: CASSDGVRNTEAFF. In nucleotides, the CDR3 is TGCGCCAGCAGTGACGGGGTGAGGAACACTGAAGCTTTCTTT.

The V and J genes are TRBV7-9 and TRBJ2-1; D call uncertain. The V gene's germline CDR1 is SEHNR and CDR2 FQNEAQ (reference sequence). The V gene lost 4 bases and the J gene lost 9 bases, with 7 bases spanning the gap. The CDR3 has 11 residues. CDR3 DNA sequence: TGTGCCAGCAGCTCCTATCGTGAGCAGTTCTTC. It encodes CASSSYREQFF.

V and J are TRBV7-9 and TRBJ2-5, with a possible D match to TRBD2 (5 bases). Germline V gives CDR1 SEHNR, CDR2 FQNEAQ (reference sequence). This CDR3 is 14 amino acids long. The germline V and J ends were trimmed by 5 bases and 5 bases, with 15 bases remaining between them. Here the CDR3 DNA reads TGTGCCAGCAGCGACAACACGGGCGGGGAGACCCAGTACTTC. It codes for CASSDNTGGETQYF.

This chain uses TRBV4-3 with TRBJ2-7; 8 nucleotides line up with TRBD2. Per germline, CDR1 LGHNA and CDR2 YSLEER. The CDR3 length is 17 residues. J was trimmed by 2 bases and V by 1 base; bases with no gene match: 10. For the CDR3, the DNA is TGCGCCAGCAGCCAAGGGGCGGGGGGACCCTTAACCTACGAGCAGTACTTC. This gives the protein CASSQGAGGPLTYEQYF.

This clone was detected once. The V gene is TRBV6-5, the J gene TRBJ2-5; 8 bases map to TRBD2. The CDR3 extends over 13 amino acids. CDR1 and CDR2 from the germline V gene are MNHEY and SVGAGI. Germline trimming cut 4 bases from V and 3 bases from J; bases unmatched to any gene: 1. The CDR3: CASSLRGEETQYF. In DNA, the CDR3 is TGTGCCAGCAGTTTGCGGGGGGAAGAGACCCAGTACTTC.

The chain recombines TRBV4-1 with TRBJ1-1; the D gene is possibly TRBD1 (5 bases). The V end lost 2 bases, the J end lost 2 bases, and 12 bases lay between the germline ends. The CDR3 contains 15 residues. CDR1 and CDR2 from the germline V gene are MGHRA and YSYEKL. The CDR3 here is CASSQRGALNTEAFF. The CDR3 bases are TGCGCCAGCAGCCAAAGGGGCGCTCTAAACACTGAAGCTTTCTTT.

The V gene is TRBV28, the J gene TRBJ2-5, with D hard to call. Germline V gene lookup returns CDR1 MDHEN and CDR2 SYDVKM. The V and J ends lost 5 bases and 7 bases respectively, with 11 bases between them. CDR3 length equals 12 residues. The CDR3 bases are TGTGCCAGCAGTCTCGAATACGGGACCCAGTACTTC. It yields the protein CASSLEYGTQYF.

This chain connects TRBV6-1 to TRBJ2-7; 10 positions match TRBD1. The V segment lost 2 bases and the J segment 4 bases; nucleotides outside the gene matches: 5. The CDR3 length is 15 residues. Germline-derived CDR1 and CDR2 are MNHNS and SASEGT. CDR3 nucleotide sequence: TGTGCCAGCAGTGAAACTGACAGGGGGCAGTACGAGCAGTACTTC. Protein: CASSETDRGQYEQYF.

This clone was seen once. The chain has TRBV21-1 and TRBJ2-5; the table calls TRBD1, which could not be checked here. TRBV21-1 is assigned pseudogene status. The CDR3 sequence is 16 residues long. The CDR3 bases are TGTGCCAGCAGCAGTCCGACAGTTTCGGTTTTGGAGACCCAGTACTTC. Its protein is CASSSPTVSVLETQYF.

The CDR3 protein is CASALSGPVNWQYF. CDR3 bases: TGCGCCAGCGCCCTTAGCGGCCCTGTAAATTGGCAGTACTTC. The chain carries TRBV10-2 and TRBJ2-7; tentative D call: TRBD2 (6 bases). CDR3 length: 14 residues. Trimming shortened V by 8 bases and J by 9 bases, and 23 bases separated the two germline ends. CDR1 is WSHSY, CDR2 SAAADI, per germline.

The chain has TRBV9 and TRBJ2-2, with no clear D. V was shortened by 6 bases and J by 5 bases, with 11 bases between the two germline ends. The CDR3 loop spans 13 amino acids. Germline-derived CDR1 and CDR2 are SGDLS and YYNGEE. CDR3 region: CASILVETGELFF. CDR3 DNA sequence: TGTGCCAGCATCCTAGTGGAAACCGGGGAGCTGTTTTTT.

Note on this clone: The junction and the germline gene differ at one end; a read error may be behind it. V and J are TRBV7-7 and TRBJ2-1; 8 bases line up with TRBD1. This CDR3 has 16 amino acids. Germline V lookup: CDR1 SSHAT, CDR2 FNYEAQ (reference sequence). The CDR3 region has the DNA TGTGCTAGCAGCCCCCGGGGGCAGGGGGCCAGGAATGAGCAGTTCTTC. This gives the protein CASSPRGQGARNEQFF.

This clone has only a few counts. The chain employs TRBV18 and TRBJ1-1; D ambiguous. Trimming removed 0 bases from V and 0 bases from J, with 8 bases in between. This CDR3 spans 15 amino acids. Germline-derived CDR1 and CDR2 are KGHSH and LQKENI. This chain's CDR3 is CASSPPSVMNTEAFF. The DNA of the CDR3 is TGTGCCAGCTCACCACCGTCAGTCATGAACACTGAAGCTTTCTTT.

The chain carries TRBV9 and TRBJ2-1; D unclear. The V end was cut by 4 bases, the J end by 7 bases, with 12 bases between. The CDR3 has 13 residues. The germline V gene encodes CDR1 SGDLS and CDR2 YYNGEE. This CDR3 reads CASSWSERNEQFF. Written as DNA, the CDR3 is TGTGCCAGCAGCTGGTCCGAGCGAAATGAGCAGTTCTTC.

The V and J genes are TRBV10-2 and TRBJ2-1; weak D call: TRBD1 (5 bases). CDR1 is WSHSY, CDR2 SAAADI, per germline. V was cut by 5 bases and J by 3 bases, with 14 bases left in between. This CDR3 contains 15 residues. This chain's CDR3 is CASSPRQGLYNEQFF. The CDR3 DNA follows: TGCGCCAGCAGTCCCAGGCAGGGTCTCTACAATGAGCAGTTCTTC.

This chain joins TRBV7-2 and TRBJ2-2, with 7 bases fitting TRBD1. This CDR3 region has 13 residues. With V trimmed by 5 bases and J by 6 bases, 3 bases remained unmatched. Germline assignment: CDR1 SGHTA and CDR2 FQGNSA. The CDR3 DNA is TGTGCCAGCAGCCCTCAGGGGGCCGGGGAGCTGTTTTTT. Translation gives CASSPQGAGELFF.

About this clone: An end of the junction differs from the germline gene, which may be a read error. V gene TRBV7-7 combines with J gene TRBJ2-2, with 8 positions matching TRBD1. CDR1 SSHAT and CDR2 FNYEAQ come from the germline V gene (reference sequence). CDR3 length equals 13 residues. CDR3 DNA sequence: TGTGCTAGCAGTTACAGGGGGACCGGGGAGCTGTTTTTT. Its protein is CASSYRGTGELFF.

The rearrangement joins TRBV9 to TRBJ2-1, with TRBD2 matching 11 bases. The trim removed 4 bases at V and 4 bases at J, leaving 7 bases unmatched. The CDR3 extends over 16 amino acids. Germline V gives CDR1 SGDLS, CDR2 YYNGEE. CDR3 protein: CASSPRGLAAYNEQFF. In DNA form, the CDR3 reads TGTGCCAGCAGCCCCCGGGGACTAGCGGCGTACAATGAGCAGTTCTTC.

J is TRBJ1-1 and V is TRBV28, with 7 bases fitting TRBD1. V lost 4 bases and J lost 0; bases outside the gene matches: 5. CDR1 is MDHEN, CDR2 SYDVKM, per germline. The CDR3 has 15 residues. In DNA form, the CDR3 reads TGTGCCAGCAGTTCTCCGGGACAGATGAACACTGAAGCTTTCTTT. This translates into CASSSPGQMNTEAFF.

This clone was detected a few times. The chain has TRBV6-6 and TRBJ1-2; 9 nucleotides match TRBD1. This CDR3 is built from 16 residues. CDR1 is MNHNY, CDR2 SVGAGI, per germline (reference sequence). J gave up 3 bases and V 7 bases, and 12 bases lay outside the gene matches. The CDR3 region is CASTPSPGQGHYGYTF. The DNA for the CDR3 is TGTGCCAGCACCCCCTCCCCGGGACAGGGACACTATGGCTACACCTTC.

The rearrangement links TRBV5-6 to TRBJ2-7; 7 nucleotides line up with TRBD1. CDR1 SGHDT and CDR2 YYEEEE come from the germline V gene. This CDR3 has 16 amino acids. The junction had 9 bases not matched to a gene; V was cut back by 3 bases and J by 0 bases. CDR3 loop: CASSSITGVRSYEQYF. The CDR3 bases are TGTGCCAGCAGCTCGATTACAGGGGTACGCTCCTACGAGCAGTACTTC.

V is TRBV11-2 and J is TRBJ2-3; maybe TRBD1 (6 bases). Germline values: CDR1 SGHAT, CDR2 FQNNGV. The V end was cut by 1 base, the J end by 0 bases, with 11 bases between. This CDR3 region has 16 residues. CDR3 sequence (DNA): TGTGCCAGCAGCTTAGGGCAGGGGCCTAGCACAGATACGCAGTATTTT. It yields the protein CASSLGQGPSTDTQYF.

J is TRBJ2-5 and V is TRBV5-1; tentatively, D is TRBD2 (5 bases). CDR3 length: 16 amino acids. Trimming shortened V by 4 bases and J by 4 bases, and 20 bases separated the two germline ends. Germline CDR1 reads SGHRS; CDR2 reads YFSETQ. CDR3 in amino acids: CASSPTPGPSGETQYF. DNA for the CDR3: TGCGCCAGCAGCCCAACCCCGGGCCCCAGCGGAGAGACCCAGTACTTC.

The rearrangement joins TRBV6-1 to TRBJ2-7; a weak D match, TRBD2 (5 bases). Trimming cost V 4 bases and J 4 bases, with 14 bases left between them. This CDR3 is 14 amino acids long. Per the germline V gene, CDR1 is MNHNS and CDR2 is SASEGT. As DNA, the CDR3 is TGTGCCAGCAGTGTTAGTAGCCGGGGTTACGAGCAGTACTTC. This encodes CASSVSSRGYEQYF.